One sample yielded the 23 T cell receptor beta chains listed below, sequenced in a study of blood T cell repertoires in COVID-19. Data came from immunoSEQ multiplex PCR; TCRdb stores just in-frame clones and leaves some out. This table has about 160,000 clones, 80% to 90% appearing once. Sequenced: peripheral blood. The receptors originated from a woman in her fifties or sixties with COVID-19, enrolled during active disease.

This clone was picked up one time. This chain links TRBV3-1 (or the pseudogene TRBV3-2) with TRBJ2-3, with 12 bases lining up with TRBD2. This CDR3 is 16 amino acids long. The V and J ends lost 4 bases and 5 bases, in that order; junction bases with no gene match: 7. Germline V lookup: CDR1 LGHDT, CDR2 YNNKEL (reference sequence). The CDR3 loop reads CASSPLTSGGVDTQYF. CDR3 DNA sequence: TGTGCCAGCAGCCCATTGACTAGCGGGGGAGTAGATACGCAGTATTTT.

V is TRBV27 and J is TRBJ2-5, with TRBD1 as a possible D gene (5 bases). This CDR3 comprises 17 residues. Germline lookup yields CDR1 MNHEY and CDR2 SMNVEV (reference sequence). V was cut by 5 bases and J by 0 bases, with 19 bases left in between. The CDR3 coding sequence is TGTGCCAGCAGTCCCCACACGACAGCGAACAACCAAGAGACCCAGTACTTC. Its protein is CASSPHTTANNQETQYF.

The chain employs TRBV5-4 and TRBJ2-7; TRBD1 aligns across 8 bases. V gave up 9 bases and J gave up 3 bases; unmatched junction bases: 8. This CDR3 is built from 13 residues. The germline gives CDR1 SGHNT, CDR2 YYREEE (reference sequence). CDR3 sequence reads: CATSETGVYEQYF. For the CDR3, the DNA is TGTGCCACCTCCGAGACAGGGGTCTACGAGCAGTACTTC. Complete variable domain (other parts from reference TRBV5-4 and TRBJ2-7): ETGVTQSPTHLIKTRGQQVTLRCSSQSGHNTVSWYQQALGQGPQFIFQYYREEENGRGNFPPRFSGLQFPNYSSELNVNALELDDSALYLCATSETGVYEQYFGPGTRLTVT.

This chain uses TRBV6-5 with TRBJ1-1; TRBD1 agrees at 11 bases. Germline values: CDR1 MNHEY, CDR2 SVGAGI. The CDR3 length is 14 residues. Trimming removed 7 bases from V and 4 bases from J; junction bases left unmatched: 5. CDR3 protein: CASNLGTGGTEAFF. In nucleotides, the CDR3 is TGTGCCAGCAACCTTGGGACAGGGGGCACTGAAGCTTTCTTT.

The chain employs TRBV28 and TRBJ2-1; D may be TRBD2 (6 bases). The V gene's germline CDR1 is MDHEN and CDR2 SYDVKM. Trimming took off 2 bases at V and 2 bases at J, with 19 bases between the two ends. This CDR3 has 18 amino acids. This chain's CDR3 is CASSLAWEEVAAYNEQFF. DNA of the CDR3: TGTGCCAGCAGTTTAGCTTGGGAGGAGGTAGCGGCCTACAATGAGCAGTTCTTC.

The chain has TRBV7-2 and TRBJ2-2; no reliable D call. The CDR3 covers 13 residues. V was clipped by 5 bases and J by 6 bases, with 10 bases between them. Germline V gives CDR1 SGHTA, CDR2 FQGNSA. CDR3 region: CASSPREAGELFF. The CDR3 DNA sequence: TGTGCCAGCAGCCCGAGAGAGGCCGGGGAGCTGTTTTTT.

This clone showed up just once. CDR3 nucleotides: TGTGCCAGCAGAGAAACCGGGACAGCGGCTTTTTGGTGGAGCTCCTACGAGCAGTACTTC. This gives the protein CASRETGTAAFWWSSYEQYF. The chain couples TRBV6-1 to TRBJ2-7; TRBD1 aligns across 7 bases. Germline values: CDR1 MNHNS, CDR2 SASEGT. Trimming cost V 6 bases and J 0 bases; bases outside gene matches: 23. The CDR3 is made up of 20 amino acids.

This clone was picked up one time. The chain recombines TRBV4-2 with TRBJ2-7, with TRBD2 matching over 11 bases. CDR1 and CDR2 (germline): LGHNA, YNFKEQ. The length of the CDR3 is 15 residues. V gave up 0 bases and J gave up 5 bases; unmatched junction bases: 3. The CDR3 loop reads CASSQEVAGGHEQYF. The DNA for the CDR3 is TGTGCCAGCAGCCAAGAGGTAGCGGGGGGGCACGAGCAGTACTTC.

This clone has just one count. V and J are TRBV6-2 or TRBV6-3 and TRBJ2-7, with TRBD1 matching over 8 bases. The V and J ends lost 5 bases and 1 base, in that order; junction bases with no gene match: 7. This CDR3 has 15 residues. Germline V CDR1 and CDR2: MNHEY, SVGEGT. The CDR3 nucleotides read TGTGCCAGCAGTCCAGGGGGCGGGCTGTCCTACGAGCAGTACTTC. This codes for CASSPGGGLSYEQYF.

V is TRBV9 and J is TRBJ1-1, with a weak D call TRBD1 (5 bases). The CDR3 is 15 residues long. Trimming removed 0 bases at V and 4 bases at J, with 13 bases between. Germline CDR1 is SGDLS and CDR2 is YYNGEE. CDR3 nucleotides: TGTGCCAGCAGCGTAGCGTCCTCGGGGGGCACTGAAGCTTTCTTT. Encoded protein: CASSVASSGGTEAFF.

The chain links TRBV5-4 to TRBJ2-7; D might be TRBD2 (5 bases). Germline CDR1 is SGHNT and CDR2 is YYREEE (reference sequence). The CDR3 totals 14 residues. Trimming removed 5 bases from V and 7 bases from J, with 19 bases in between. The CDR3 coding sequence is TGTGCCAGCAGGCCAGTAGGGTCAGCGGAAGAGCAGTACTTC. Amino acids: CASRPVGSAEEQYF.

This clone was picked up one time. This chain connects TRBV5-4 to TRBJ2-7, with 8 bases identical to TRBD1. The CDR3 totals 13 residues. Germline V CDR1 and CDR2: SGHNT, YYREEE (reference sequence). The V segment lost 3 bases and the J segment 2 bases; nucleotides outside the gene matches: 1. The CDR3 DNA reads as TGTGCCAGCAGCTGGACAGGGACCTACGAGCAGTACTTC. Its translation is CASSWTGTYEQYF.

In its sample, this clone was seen a few times. The V and J genes are TRBV6-5 and TRBJ1-2; TRBD1 matches 7 bases. The CDR3 spans 16 residues. Germline values: CDR1 MNHEY, CDR2 SVGAGI. After removal of 2 bases from V and 0 bases from J, the junction contained 6 bases not matched to a gene. The CDR3 DNA follows: TGTGCCAGCAGTTACCACCGGACAGGCACTAACTATGGCTACACCTTC. It specifies CASSYHRTGTNYGYTF.

This chain joins TRBV4-1 and TRBJ1-2; D is perhaps TRBD1 (6 bases). The germline V gene encodes CDR1 MGHRA and CDR2 YSYEKL. Deletions cut 4 bases from V and 3 bases from J, with 18 bases between. The CDR3 runs to 16 residues. This CDR3 reads CASSPNPVDSYYGYTF. In DNA form, the CDR3 reads TGCGCCAGCAGCCCAAACCCCGTGGACAGCTACTATGGCTACACCTTC.

The chain has TRBV4-3 and TRBJ1-4; TRBD1 might be the D (5 bases). With 1 base removed from V and 10 bases from J, the gap between germline ends came to 13 bases. Germline assignment: CDR1 LGHNA and CDR2 YSLEER. CDR3 length equals 14 residues. The CDR3 region has the DNA TGCGCCAGCAGCCAAGCGAGGTGGGGCGGAAAACTGTTTTTT. Translated, it gives CASSQARWGGKLFF.

The chain carries TRBV18 and TRBJ1-6; D ambiguous. The CDR3 totals 16 residues. The V end was cut by 6 bases, the J end by 8 bases, with 20 bases between. Per germline, CDR1 KGHSH and CDR2 LQKENI. The CDR3 here is CASSPRVAGSDSPLHF. The CDR3 DNA sequence: TGTGCCAGCTCGCCGAGGGTTGCAGGCTCGGATTCACCCCTCCACTTT.

This clone was recorded at least ten times. The chain recombines TRBV3-1 (or the pseudogene TRBV3-2) with TRBJ2-1; tentative D call: TRBD2 (7 bases). Germline CDR1 is LGHDT and CDR2 is YNNKEL (reference sequence). This CDR3 comprises 14 residues. The ends were cut back, 5 bases at V and 9 bases at J, with 17 bases in the middle. CDR3 sequence: CASSLGGGAREQFF. In DNA form, the CDR3 reads TGTGCCAGCAGCTTAGGAGGGGGGGCACGTGAGCAGTTCTTC.

The J gene is TRBJ1-2, the V gene TRBV6-5, with D possibly matching TRBD1 (5 bases). The V gene lost 4 bases and the J gene lost 8 bases, with 11 bases spanning the gap. The CDR3 runs 12 residues. In germline, CDR1 is MNHEY, CDR2 SVGAGI. CDR3 nucleotides: TGTGCCAGCAGTTCAGGGATCGGGGGCTACACCTTC. Translated: CASSSGIGGYTF.

The chain employs TRBV9 and TRBJ2-1; D may be TRBD2 (7 bases). V gave up 10 bases and J gave up 10 bases, with 24 bases separating them. The CDR3 length is 14 residues. CDR1 is SGDLS, CDR2 YYNGEE, per germline. The CDR3 is CARRGGGGYLEQFF. DNA for the CDR3: TGTGCCCGCCGCGGGGGCGGGGGATACCTCGAGCAGTTCTTC.

The chain links TRBV30 to TRBJ1-5; 7 nucleotides align to TRBD1. V was clipped by 2 bases and J by 3 bases; unmatched bases: 10. Germline-derived CDR1 and CDR2 are GTSNPN and SVGIG (reference sequence). This CDR3 is 16 amino acids long. The CDR3 spells CAWSPPRQGSNQPQHF. The CDR3 nucleotides read TGTGCCTGGAGTCCCCCGCGACAGGGCTCCAATCAGCCCCAGCATTTT.

The V gene is TRBV29-1, the J gene TRBJ1-1; the D gene is possibly TRBD1 (5 bases). In germline, CDR1 is SQVTM, CDR2 ANQGSEA. The CDR3 has 13 residues. Trimming stripped 4 bases from V and 2 bases from J, with 11 bases between. CDR3 region: CSVAVRVNTEAFF. CDR3 sequence (DNA): TGCAGCGTTGCTGTCAGGGTCAACACTGAAGCTTTCTTT.

The chain couples TRBV7-2 to TRBJ2-2, with 7 bases that match TRBD2. The germline gives CDR1 SGHTA, CDR2 FQGNSA. This CDR3 spans 14 amino acids. V shed 7 bases and J 1 base; nucleotides not matched to a gene: 3. The CDR3 DNA reads as TGTGCCAGCAACGAGCGGGGGAACACCGGGGAGCTGTTTTTT. The encoded protein is CASNERGNTGELFF.

The chain employs TRBV6-5 and TRBJ2-3; weak D call: TRBD2 (7 bases). V lost 4 bases to trimming and J lost 2 bases, with 13 bases between them. This CDR3 has 15 residues. CDR1 and CDR2 (germline): MNHEY, SVGAGI. CDR3: CASSLGGGATDTQYF. DNA for the CDR3: TGTGCCAGCAGTTTGGGTGGGGGGGCCACAGATACGCAGTATTTT.